The entry below gives a single T cell receptor (beta chain) sequence along with its context. Antigen: not known. This sample was included in a study of shared clonotypes between healthy human individuals. Naive CD8 populations comprised CD45RO-negative cells positively selected for CCR7, excluding terminally differentiated effector memory CD45RA+ cells. General study points: When compared with the clonotypes that were shared by all four sorted-subset donors, the non-shared clonotypes turned out to have lower generation probabilities. Clonotype sharing among the donors was expected to vary with sequencing depth. A generally larger estimated richness was seen in naive subsets than in memory subsets.

This table comes from immunoSEQ multiplex PCR, and its TCRdb copy is limited to in-frame clones, with some not included. The sample shows about 610,000 clones, roughly 96% of them seen only once. The TCR was taken from a woman in her twenties or thirties in good health. The sample comprised naive CD8+ T cells sorted from blood.

In DNA, the CDR3 is TGCGCCAGCAGTGACGAACTGAGAGGGCCAGACTACGAGCAGTACTTC. Its protein product is CASSDELRGPDYEQYF. The rearrangement uses TRBV10-2 and TRBJ2-7, with D possibly TRBD2 on 5 matching bases. The V end was cut by 3 bases, the J end by 3 bases, with 18 bases between. The CDR3 totals 16 residues. CDR1 is WSHSY and CDR2 is SAAADI in the germline V gene.